These 19 T cell receptor beta chains came from one sample sequenced in a study of response to subunit inactivated influenza vaccine. TCRdb re-called the RT-PCR reads with MiXCR, one entry per CDR3 protein. The sample includes more than 150,000 distinct CDR3 sequences, 9.2% of them seen just once. The specimen was non-naive T cells sorted from PBMCs, collected on the day of vaccination. The receptor source for this set is a middle-aged man who received an inactivated influenza vaccine.

This chain links TRBV12-3 or TRBV12-4 with TRBJ1-2; TRBD1 aligns across 7 bases. The length of the CDR3 is 12 residues. The V and J ends lost 6 bases and 7 bases, in that order; junction bases with no gene match: 5. Here the CDR3 reads CASRAGTAGYTF. For the CDR3, the DNA is TGTGCCAGCAGAGCCGGGACAGCTGGCTACACCTTC.

This chain connects TRBV4-3 to TRBJ1-2; 8 bases align to TRBD1. The CDR3 is made up of 14 amino acids. Germline CDR1 and CDR2: LGHNA and YSLEER. J lost 3 bases, V lost 2 bases, and 2 bases had no gene match. The CDR3 is CASSQTTGDYGYTF. The CDR3 DNA follows: TGCGCCAGCAGCCAAACGACAGGGGACTATGGCTACACCTTC.

The chain is built from TRBV11-2 and TRBJ2-1; D perhaps matches TRBD2 (5 bases). The CDR3 is made up of 15 amino acids. V dropped 4 bases and J dropped 0 bases, with 10 bases sitting between them. The germline V gene has CDR1 SGHAT and CDR2 FQNNGV. Here the CDR3 DNA reads TGTGCCAGCAGCTACACTGCGGGCTCCTACAATGAGCAGTTCTTC. Translation: CASSYTAGSYNEQFF.

This clonotype has more than one count but fewer than ten. The rearrangement links TRBV7-2 to TRBJ2-7, with D perhaps given as TRBD1 or TRBD2 (6 bases each). CDR3 length: 14 amino acids. Trimming stripped 3 bases from V and 5 bases from J, with 14 bases between. Germline loops: CDR1 SGHTA, CDR2 FQGNSA. The CDR3 DNA reads as TGTGCCAGCAGCTTCGACCGGGGGCTGGACGAGCAGTACTTC. Amino acids: CASSFDRGLDEQYF. Full variable domain (rest looked up from reference TRBV7-2 and TRBJ2-7): GAGVSQSPSNKVTEKGKDVELRCDPISGHTALYWYRQSLGQGLEFLIYFQGNSAPDKSGLPSDRFSAERTGGSVSTLTIQRTQQEDSAVYLCASSFDRGLDEQYFGPGTRLTVT.

The chain uses TRBV20-1 and TRBJ2-4; the match to TRBD2 covers 8 bases. The CDR3 has 14 amino acids. Trimming at V came to 5 bases and at J to 6 bases, leaving 9 bases not matched to a gene. CDR1 is DFQATT, CDR2 SNEGSKA, per germline (reference sequence). DNA for the CDR3: TGCAGTGCTCATCCCCGGGGGGGGCTAAACATTCAGTACTTC. Protein: CSAHPRGGLNIQYF.

This clonotype was seen more than once but under ten times. The rearrangement joins TRBV20-1 to TRBJ2-1; D tentatively fits TRBD1 or TRBD2 (6 bases each). There are 14 residues in the CDR3. CDR1 DFQATT and CDR2 SNEGSKA come from the germline V gene (reference sequence). Trimming cost V 4 bases and J 7 bases, with 17 bases left between them. DNA of the CDR3: TGCAGTGCTAAGTCGGGGGCGGGTTGGAATGAGCAGTTCTTC. Protein: CSAKSGAGWNEQFF.

The J gene is TRBJ2-7, the V gene TRBV3-1; D ambiguous. CDR3 length equals 11 residues. The V end lost 1 base, the J end lost 4 bases, and 2 bases lay between the germline ends. Germline V gene data show CDR1 as LGHDT and CDR2 as YNNKEL (reference sequence). The CDR3 protein is CASSQGYEQYF. The CDR3, as DNA: TGTGCCAGCAGCCAAGGTTACGAGCAGTACTTC.

The V call is TRBV6-5, the J call TRBJ1-6; TRBD1 is a possible D gene (6 bases). Germline values: CDR1 MNHEY, CDR2 SVGAGI. The CDR3 covers 14 residues. The V and J ends lost 2 bases and 7 bases respectively, with 9 bases between them. The CDR3: CASSYRQANSPLHF. The CDR3 region has the DNA TGTGCCAGCAGTTACCGACAGGCAAATTCACCCCTCCACTTT.

This clonotype was observed a few times. The rearrangement links TRBV7-2 to TRBJ2-5; D tentatively fits TRBD1 or TRBD2 (5 bases each). CDR3 length equals 13 residues. Germline-derived CDR1 and CDR2 are SGHTA and FQGNSA. With 6 bases removed from V and 4 bases from J, the gap between germline ends came to 12 bases. The CDR3 DNA reads as TGTGCCAGCAGATGGGACCCAGGAGAGACCCAGTACTTC. Protein sequence: CASRWDPGETQYF.

This clonotype was counted a few times. V and J are TRBV7-3 and TRBJ2-1, with 14 positions matching TRBD2. Germline V gives CDR1 SGHTA, CDR2 FQGTGA. The CDR3 has 16 residues. The V and J ends lost 5 bases and 6 bases, in that order; junction bases with no gene match: 6. The CDR3 sequence is CASSLGLAGGGNEQFF. Here the CDR3 DNA reads TGTGCCAGCAGCCTCGGACTAGCGGGAGGTGGCAATGAGCAGTTCTTC.

The chain recombines TRBV6-5 with TRBJ1-1; D is perhaps TRBD1 (5 bases). The V end was cut by 0 bases, the J end by 5 bases, with 13 bases between. This CDR3 spans 15 amino acids. Germline-derived CDR1 and CDR2 are MNHEY and SVGAGI. CDR3 in DNA: TGTGCCAGCAGTTACTCAGGGGAAATTGGTACTGAAGCTTTCTTT. It specifies CASSYSGEIGTEAFF.

The chain joins TRBV18 to TRBJ2-1; TRBD2 matches at 10 bases. CDR1 KGHSH and CDR2 LQKENI come from the germline V gene. The CDR3 sequence is 14 residues long. The ends lost 2 bases at V and 5 bases at J; junction bases unmatched: 0. The DNA for the CDR3 is TGTGCCAGCTCACCAAGCGGGAGGGACAATGAGCAGTTCTTC. Its protein is CASSPSGRDNEQFF.

This rearrangement joins TRBV20-1 to TRBJ2-3; the D gene could be TRBD1 or TRBD2 (6 bases each). Per germline, CDR1 DFQATT and CDR2 SNEGSKA (reference sequence). The CDR3 loop spans 15 amino acids. V was cut by 6 bases and J by 3 bases, with 19 bases left in between. The chain's CDR3 is CSAGPVTGRTDTQYF. CDR3 sequence (DNA): TGCAGTGCCGGGCCGGTCACAGGGAGGACAGATACGCAGTATTTT.

This clonotype was seen a handful of times. This sequence joins TRBV3-1 and TRBJ1-6; D not certain. CDR3 length: 12 residues. V lost 3 bases to trimming and J lost 7 bases, with 4 bases between them. The germline CDR1 and CDR2 sequences are LGHDT and YNNKEL (reference sequence). The CDR3 DNA reads as TGTGCCAGCAGCCAGGGGAATTCACCCCTCCACTTT. It yields the protein CASSQGNSPLHF.

This clonotype was counted many times. The J gene is TRBJ2-1, the V gene TRBV5-1; D is undetermined. Trimming left V 0 bases short and J 0 bases short, with 7 bases between. Per the germline V gene, CDR1 is SGHRS and CDR2 is YFSETQ. This CDR3 is 15 amino acids long. The CDR3: CASSLGGYSYNEQFF. CDR3 DNA sequence: TGCGCCAGCAGCTTGGGAGGATACTCCTACAATGAGCAGTTCTTC.

This clonotype was seen a handful of times. The rearrangement links TRBV6-6 to TRBJ1-1; weak D call: TRBD1 (5 bases). Trimming shortened V by 6 bases and J by 6 bases, and 14 bases separated the two germline ends. Germline lookup yields CDR1 MNHNY and CDR2 SVGAGI (reference sequence). The CDR3 spans 13 residues. CDR3 in DNA: TGTGCCAGCAGACTCAGGGAATCCCCTGAAGCTTTCTTT. It specifies CASRLRESPEAFF.

As regards this clonotype: This sequence may be a read error, since a much larger clone differs from it by one base. The genes are TRBV28 and TRBJ2-7; 12 bases match TRBD1. Germline V gene data show CDR1 as MDHEN and CDR2 as SYDVKM. The CDR3 runs 17 residues. The CDR3 nucleotides are TGTGTCAGCAACAGTTATTGGGGGGGACAGGGGGCTTACGAGCAGTACTTC. Its translation: CVSNSYWGGQGAYEQYF.

This rearrangement joins TRBV10-3 to TRBJ2-7; 11 bases match TRBD1. CDR1 and CDR2 from the germline V gene are ENHRY and SYGVKD. CDR3 size: 13 residues. The trim removed 8 bases at V and 3 bases at J, leaving 3 bases unmatched. The CDR3 DNA reads TGTGCCATCGGCGGGACAGGGGGCTACGAGCAGTACTTC. Its translation is CAIGGTGGYEQYF.

As concerns this clonotype: This may be a read error, as it is one base from a much larger clone. J is TRBJ2-3 and V is TRBV6-1; 10 bases line up with TRBD2. The CDR3 is 14 amino acids. CDR1 and CDR2 (germline): MNHNS, SASEGT. The CDR3 here is CASREAGGIDTRYF. DNA of the CDR3: TGTGCCAGCCGAGAAGCGGGGGGGATAGATACGCGGTATTTT.